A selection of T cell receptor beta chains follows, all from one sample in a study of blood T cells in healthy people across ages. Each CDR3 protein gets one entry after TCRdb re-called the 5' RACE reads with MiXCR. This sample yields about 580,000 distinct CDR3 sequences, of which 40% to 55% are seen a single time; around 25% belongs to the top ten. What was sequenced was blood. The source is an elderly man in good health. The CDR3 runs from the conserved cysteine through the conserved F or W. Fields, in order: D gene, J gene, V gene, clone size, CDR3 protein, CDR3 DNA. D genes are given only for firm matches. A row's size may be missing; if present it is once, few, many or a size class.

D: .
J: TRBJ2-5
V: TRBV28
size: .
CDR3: CASSLGGSRTQYF
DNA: TGTGCCAGCAGTTTAGGGGGGTCCAGGACCCAGTACTTC

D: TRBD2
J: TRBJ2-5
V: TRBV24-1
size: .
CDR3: CATSDGLAGGGEQYF
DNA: TGTGCCACCAGTGATGGACTAGCGGGAGGGGGTGAGCAGTACTTC

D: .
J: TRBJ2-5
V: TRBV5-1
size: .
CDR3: CASSPFQDSQETQYF
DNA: TGCGCCAGCAGCCCATTTCAGGATTCTCAAGAGACCCAGTACTTC

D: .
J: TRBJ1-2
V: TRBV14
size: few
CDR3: CASSPGRSYGYTF
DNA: TGTGCCAGCAGCCCGGGACGGTCTTATGGCTACACCTTC

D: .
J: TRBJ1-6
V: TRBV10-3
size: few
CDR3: CAISETASNSPLHF
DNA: TGTGCCATCAGTGAGACAGCTTCAAATTCACCCCTCCACTTT

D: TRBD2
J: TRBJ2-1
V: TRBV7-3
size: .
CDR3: CASSRLAGNEQFF
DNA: TGTGCCAGCAGTCGACTAGCGGGGAATGAGCAGTTCTTC

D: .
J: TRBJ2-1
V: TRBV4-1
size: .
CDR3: CASSPQGARRYYNEQFF
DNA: TGCGCCAGCAGCCCCCAAGGGGCTCGGAGGTACTACAATGAGCAGTTCTTC

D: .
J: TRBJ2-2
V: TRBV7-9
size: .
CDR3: CASSEDSNTGELFF
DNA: TGTGCCAGCAGCGAAGACTCTAACACCGGGGAGCTGTTTTTT

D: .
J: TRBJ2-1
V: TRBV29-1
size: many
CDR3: CSAGSSYNEQFF
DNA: TGCAGCGCCGGGAGTTCCTACAATGAGCAGTTCTTC

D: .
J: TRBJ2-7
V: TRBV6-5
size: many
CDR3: CASSSRTPPPWEQYF
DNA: TGTGCCAGCAGTTCTCGGACTCCGCCTCCTTGGGAGCAGTACTTC

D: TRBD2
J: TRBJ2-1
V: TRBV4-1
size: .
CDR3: CASRPLLAGASYNEQFF
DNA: TGCGCCAGCAGGCCCCTCCTAGCGGGGGCCTCCTACAATGAGCAGTTCTTC

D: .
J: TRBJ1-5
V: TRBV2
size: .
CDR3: CASSPGPGQPQHF
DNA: TGTGCCAGCAGCCCGGGGCCAGGTCAGCCCCAGCATTTT

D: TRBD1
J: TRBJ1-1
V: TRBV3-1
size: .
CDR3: CASSQVPGQGAFF
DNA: TGTGCCAGCAGCCAAGTCCCGGGACAGGGGGCTTTCTTT

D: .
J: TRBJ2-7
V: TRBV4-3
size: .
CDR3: CASGSGSSYNEQYF
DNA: TGCGCCAGCGGATCTGGGAGCTCCTACAATGAGCAGTACTTC

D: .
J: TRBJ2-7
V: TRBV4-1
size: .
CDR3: CASSRNPRGDYEQYF
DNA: TGCGCCAGCAGTCGAAACCCCAGGGGTGACTACGAGCAGTACTTC

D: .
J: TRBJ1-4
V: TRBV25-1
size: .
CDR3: CASSHSLGGNEKLFF
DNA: TGTGCCAGCAGCCACAGCCTGGGGGGTAATGAAAAACTGTTTTTT

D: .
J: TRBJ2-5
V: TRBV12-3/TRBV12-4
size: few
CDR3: CASSVWQGQETQYF
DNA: TGTGCCAGCAGTGTCTGGCAGGGCCAAGAGACCCAGTACTTC

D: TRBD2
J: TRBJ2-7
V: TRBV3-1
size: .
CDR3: CASSQGVSRRGVQEAQYF
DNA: TGTGCCAGCAGCCAAGGAGTGAGTAGGCGGGGGGTACAAGAGGCCCAGTACTTC

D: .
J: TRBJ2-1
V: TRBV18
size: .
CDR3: CASSPGRAQYNEQFF
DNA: TGTGCCAGCTCACCCGGCAGAGCTCAATACAATGAGCAGTTCTTC

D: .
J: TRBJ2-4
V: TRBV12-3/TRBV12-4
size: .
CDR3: CASSRKEGPKNIQYF
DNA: TGTGCCAGCAGCCGGAAGGAGGGCCCCAAAAACATTCAGTACTTC

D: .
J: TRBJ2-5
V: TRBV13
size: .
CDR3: CASSSTRLGEQYF
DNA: TGTGCCAGCAGCTCCACTAGGTTAGGGGAGCAGTACTTC

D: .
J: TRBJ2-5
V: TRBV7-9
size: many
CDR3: CASSLAGSETQYF
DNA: TGTGCCAGCAGCTTAGCGGGATCAGAGACCCAGTACTTC

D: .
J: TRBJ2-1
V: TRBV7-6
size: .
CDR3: CASSLAGRSSYNEQFF
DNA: TGTGCCAGCAGCTTAGCGGGACGGAGCTCCTACAATGAGCAGTTCTTC

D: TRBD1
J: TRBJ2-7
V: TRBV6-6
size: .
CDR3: CASSSGQGESYEQYF
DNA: TGTGCCAGCAGCTCGGGACAGGGGGAATCCTACGAGCAGTACTTC

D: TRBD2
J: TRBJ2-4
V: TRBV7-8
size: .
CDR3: CASSRTSGDLAKNIQYF
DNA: TGTGCCAGCAGCCGGACTAGCGGGGACCTAGCCAAAAACATTCAGTACTTC

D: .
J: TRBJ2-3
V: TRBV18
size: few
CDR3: CASSPRATSSTDTQYF
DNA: TGTGCCAGCTCACCCCGGGCTACCTCTAGCACAGATACGCAGTATTTT

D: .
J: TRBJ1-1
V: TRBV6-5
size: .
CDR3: CASSDGGQDTEAFF
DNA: TGTGCCAGCAGTGACGGGGGGCAGGACACTGAAGCTTTCTTT

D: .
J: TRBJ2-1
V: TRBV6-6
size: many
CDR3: CASSPRGSDEQFF
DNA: TGTGCCAGCAGTCCGAGGGGTTCGGATGAGCAGTTCTTC

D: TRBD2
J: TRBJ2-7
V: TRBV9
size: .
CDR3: CASSVLTSGGEQYF
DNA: TGTGCCAGCAGCGTATTGACTAGCGGGGGGGAGCAGTACTTC

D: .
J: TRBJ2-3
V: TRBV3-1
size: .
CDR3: CASSQEGPADTQYF
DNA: TGTGCCAGCAGCCAAGAGGGGCCAGCAGATACGCAGTATTTT

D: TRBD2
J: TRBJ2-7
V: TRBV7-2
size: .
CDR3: CASSRLAGGFEQYF
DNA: TGTGCCAGCAGCCGACTAGCGGGAGGATTCGAGCAGTACTTC

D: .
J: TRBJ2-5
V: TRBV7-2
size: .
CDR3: CASSSPELYERYF
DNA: TGTGCCAGCAGCTCACCGGAGTTATACGAGCGGTACTTC

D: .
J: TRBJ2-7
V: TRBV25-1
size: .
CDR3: CASSDITASDEQYF
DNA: TGTGCCAGCAGTGACATAACAGCTAGCGACGAGCAGTACTTC

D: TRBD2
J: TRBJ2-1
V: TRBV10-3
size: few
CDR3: CAISEAGGVRNEQFF
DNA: TGTGCCATCAGCGAAGCGGGGGGGGTTCGGAATGAGCAGTTCTTC

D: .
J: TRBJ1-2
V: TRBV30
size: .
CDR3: CAWRVDYGYTF
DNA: TGTGCCTGGAGGGTAGACTATGGCTACACCTTC

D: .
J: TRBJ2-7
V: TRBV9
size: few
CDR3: CASSEGDRTYEQYF
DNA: TGTGCCAGCAGCGAGGGCGACAGGACCTACGAGCAGTACTTC

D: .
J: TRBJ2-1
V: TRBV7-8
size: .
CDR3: CASSLVGSNEQFF
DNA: TGTGCCAGCAGCTTAGTGGGGTCCAATGAGCAGTTCTTC

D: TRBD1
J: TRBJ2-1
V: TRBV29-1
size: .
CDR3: CSVVGGTGDANEQFF
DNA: TGCAGCGTTGTGGGAGGGACAGGGGACGCCAATGAGCAGTTCTTC

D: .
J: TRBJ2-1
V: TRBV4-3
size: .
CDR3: CASSQENAGDYNEQFF
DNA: TGCGCCAGCAGCCAAGAAAACGCAGGGGACTACAATGAGCAGTTCTTC

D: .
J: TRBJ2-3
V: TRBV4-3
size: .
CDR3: CASSQEAGPTDTQYF
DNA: TGCGCCAGCAGCCAAGAGGCCGGTCCCACAGATACGCAGTATTTT

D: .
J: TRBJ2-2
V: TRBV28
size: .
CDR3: CASTTANTGELFF
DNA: TGTGCCAGCACTACAGCGAACACCGGGGAGCTGTTTTTT

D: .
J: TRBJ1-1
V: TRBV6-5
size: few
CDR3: CASSRNLNTEAFF
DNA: TGTGCCAGCAGTCGTAATTTGAACACTGAAGCTTTCTTT

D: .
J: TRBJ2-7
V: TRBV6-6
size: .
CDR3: CASSYSMEIRGYF
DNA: TGTGCCAGCAGTTACTCGATGGAGATAAGGGGGTACTTC

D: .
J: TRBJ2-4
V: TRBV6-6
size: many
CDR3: CASSYWEGDKNIQYF
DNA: TGTGCCAGCAGTTACTGGGAAGGGGACAAAAACATTCAGTACTTC

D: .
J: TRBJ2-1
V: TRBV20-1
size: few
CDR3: CSASGGLSGDEQFF
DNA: TGCAGTGCTAGTGGCGGACTCTCCGGGGATGAGCAGTTCTTC

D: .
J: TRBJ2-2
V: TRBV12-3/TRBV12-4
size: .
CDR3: CASKNRAGELFF
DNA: TGTGCCAGTAAAAACAGGGCCGGGGAGCTGTTTTTT